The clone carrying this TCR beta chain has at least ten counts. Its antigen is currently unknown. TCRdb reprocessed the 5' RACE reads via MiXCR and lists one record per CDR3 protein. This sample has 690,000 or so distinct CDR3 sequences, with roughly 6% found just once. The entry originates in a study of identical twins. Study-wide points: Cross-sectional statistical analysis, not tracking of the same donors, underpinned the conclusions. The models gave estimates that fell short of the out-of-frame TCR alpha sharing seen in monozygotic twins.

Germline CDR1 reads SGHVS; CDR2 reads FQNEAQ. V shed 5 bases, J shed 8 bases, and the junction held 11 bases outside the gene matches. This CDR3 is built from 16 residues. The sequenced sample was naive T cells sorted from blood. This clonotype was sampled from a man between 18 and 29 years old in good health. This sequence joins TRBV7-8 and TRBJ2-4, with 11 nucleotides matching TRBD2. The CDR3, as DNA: TGTGCCAGCAGCCCGTTACTAGCGGGAGTGTGGGACATTCAGTACTTC. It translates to CASSPLLAGVWDIQYF.